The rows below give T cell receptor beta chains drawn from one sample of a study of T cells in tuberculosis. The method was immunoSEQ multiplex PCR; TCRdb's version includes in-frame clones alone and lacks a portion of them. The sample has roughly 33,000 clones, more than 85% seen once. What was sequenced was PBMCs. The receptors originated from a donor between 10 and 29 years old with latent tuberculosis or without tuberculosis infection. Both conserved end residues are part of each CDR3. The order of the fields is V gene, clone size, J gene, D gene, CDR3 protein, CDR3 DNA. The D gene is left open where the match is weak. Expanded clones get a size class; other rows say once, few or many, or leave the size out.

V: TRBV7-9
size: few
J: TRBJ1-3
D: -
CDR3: CASIMLGGFLSSGNTIYF
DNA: TGTGCCAGCATAATGTTGGGGGGATTTCTCAGCTCTGGAAACACCATATATTTT

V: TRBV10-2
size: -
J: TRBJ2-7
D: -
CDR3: CASGTGTTYEQYF
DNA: TGCGCCAGCGGTACCGGGACAACCTACGAGCAGTACTTC

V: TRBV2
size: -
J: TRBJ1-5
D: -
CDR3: CASSGEVVGQPQHF
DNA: TGTGCCAGCAGTGGGGAGGTGGTTGGACAGCCCCAGCATTTT

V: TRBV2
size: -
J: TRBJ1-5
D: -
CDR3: CASSIQGPYSNQPQHF
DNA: TGTGCCAGCAGTATACAGGGACCGTATAGCAATCAGCCCCAGCATTTT

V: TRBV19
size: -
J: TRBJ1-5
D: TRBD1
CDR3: CASTPTGNSNQPQHF
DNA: TGTGCCAGTACCCCGACAGGGAATAGCAATCAGCCCCAGCATTTT

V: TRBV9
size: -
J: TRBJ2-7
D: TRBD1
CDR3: CASSVGLGQGMGYEQYF
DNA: TGTGCCAGCAGCGTAGGTCTCGGACAGGGAATGGGGTACGAGCAGTACTTC

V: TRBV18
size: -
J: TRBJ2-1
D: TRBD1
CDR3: CASSPLGQGFNEQFF
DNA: TGTGCCAGCTCACCTTTGGGACAGGGGTTCAATGAGCAGTTCTTC

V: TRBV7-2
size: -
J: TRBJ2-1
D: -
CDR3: CASSLGYAIKRNNEQFF
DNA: TGTGCCAGCAGCTTAGGTTACGCCATCAAGAGGAACAATGAGCAGTTCTTC

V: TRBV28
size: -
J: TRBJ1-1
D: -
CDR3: CASSLRGTEAFF
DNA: TGTGCCAGCAGTCTGAGGGGGACTGAAGCTTTCTTT

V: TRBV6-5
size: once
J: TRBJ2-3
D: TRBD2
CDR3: CASSTREYSNQPQYF
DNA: TGTGCCAGCAGTACGCGGGAGTATAGCAATCAGCCCCAGTATTTT

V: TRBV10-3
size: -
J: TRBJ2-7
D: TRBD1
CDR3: CAISETTNRGIYEQYF
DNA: TGTGCCATCAGTGAGACTACCAACAGGGGTATTTACGAGCAGTACTTC

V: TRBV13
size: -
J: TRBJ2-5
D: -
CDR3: CASSSGSLDGVETETQYF
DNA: TGTGCCAGCAGCTCCGGCTCCCTTGACGGGGTAGAGACAGAGACCCAGTACTTC

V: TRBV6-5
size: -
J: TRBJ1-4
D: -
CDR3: CASSNPAREKLFF
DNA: TGTGCCAGCAGCAACCCGGCGAGGGAAAAACTGTTTTTT

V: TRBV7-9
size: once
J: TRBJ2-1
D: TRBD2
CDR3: CASSLATSSLTHEQFF
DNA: TGTGCCAGCAGCCTAGCGACTAGCTCCCTTACCCATGAGCAGTTCTTC

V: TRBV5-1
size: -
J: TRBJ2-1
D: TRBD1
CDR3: CASSGTAGGLSSYNEQFF
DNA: TGCGCCAGCAGCGGGACGGCAGGGGGCCTTAGCTCCTACAATGAGCAGTTCTTC

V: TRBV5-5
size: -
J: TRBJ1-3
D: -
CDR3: CASSSQGWGTIYF
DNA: TGTGCCAGCAGCAGTCAGGGTTGGGGCACCATATATTTT

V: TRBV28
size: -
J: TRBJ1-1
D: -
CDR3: CASSPLLAEAFF
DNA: TGTGCCAGCAGTCCCCTCCTAGCTGAAGCTTTCTTT

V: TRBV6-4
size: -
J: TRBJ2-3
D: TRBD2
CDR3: CASSALAGARTDTQYF
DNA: TGTGCCAGCAGTGCCCTAGCGGGAGCACGCACAGATACGCAGTATTTT

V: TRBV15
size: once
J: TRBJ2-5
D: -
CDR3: CATSRDLLAGTETQYF
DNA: TGTGCCACCAGCAGAGATCTTCTGGCTGGTACCGAGACCCAGTACTTC

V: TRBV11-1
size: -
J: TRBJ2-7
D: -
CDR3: CASSLVVGAPSEQYF
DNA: TGTGCCAGCAGCTTAGTTGTGGGAGCACCGTCCGAGCAGTACTTC

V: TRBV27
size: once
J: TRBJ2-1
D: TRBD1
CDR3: CASSLFGTGFVLGYNEQFF
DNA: TGTGCCAGCAGTTTATTCGGGACAGGGTTTGTTCTAGGGTACAATGAGCAGTTCTTC

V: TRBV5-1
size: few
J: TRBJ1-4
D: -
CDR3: CASSPGGRITTNEKLFF
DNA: TGCGCCAGCAGCCCCGGAGGAAGAATTACAACTAATGAAAAACTGTTTTTT

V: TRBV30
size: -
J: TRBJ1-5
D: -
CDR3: CAWSPGLNQPQHF
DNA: TGTGCCTGGAGTCCCGGACTAAATCAGCCCCAGCATTTT

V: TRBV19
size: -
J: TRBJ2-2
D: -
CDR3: CASSIESATGNTGELFF
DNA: TGTGCCAGTAGTATCGAGAGTGCGACAGGGAACACCGGGGAGCTGTTTTTT

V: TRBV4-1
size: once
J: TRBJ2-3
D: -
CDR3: CASSQGGSTQYF
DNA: TGCGCCAGCAGCCAGGGAGGCAGTACGCAGTATTTT

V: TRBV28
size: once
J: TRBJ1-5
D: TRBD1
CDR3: CASSPWTGAWPGNQPQHF
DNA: TGTGCCAGCAGTCCATGGACAGGGGCTTGGCCAGGGAATCAGCCCCAGCATTTT

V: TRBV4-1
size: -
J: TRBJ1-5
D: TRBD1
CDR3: CASSQGTGQGNRSNQPQHF
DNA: TGCGCCAGCAGCCAAGGGACGGGACAGGGTAATAGAAGCAATCAGCCCCAGCATTTT

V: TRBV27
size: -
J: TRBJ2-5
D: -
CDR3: CASIPTGAETQYF
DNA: TGTGCCAGCATACCGACGGGAGCAGAGACCCAGTACTTC

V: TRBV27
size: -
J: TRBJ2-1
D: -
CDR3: CASSYTSNEQFF
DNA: TGTGCCAGCAGTTACACATCGAATGAGCAGTTCTTC

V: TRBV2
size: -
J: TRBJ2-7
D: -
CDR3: CASIGGYEQYF
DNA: TGTGCCAGCATAGGGGGTTACGAGCAGTACTTC

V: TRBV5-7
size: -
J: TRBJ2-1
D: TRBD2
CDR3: CASRQRGNNEQFF
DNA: TGTGCCAGTCGCCAGCGGGGCAACAATGAGCAGTTCTTC

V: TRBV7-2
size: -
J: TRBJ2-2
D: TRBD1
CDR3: CASSVTGGWVTGELFF
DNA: TGTGCCAGCAGCGTCACAGGGGGGTGGGTCACCGGGGAGCTGTTTTTT

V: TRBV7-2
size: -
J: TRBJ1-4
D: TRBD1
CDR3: CASSLALDRAHIGKKLFF
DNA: TGTGCCAGCAGCTTAGCGCTGGACAGGGCCCATATAGGGAAAAAACTGTTTTTT

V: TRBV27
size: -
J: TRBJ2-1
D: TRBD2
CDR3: CASSVRGGRNEQFF
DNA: TGTGCCAGCAGTGTCCGGGGGGGGAGGAATGAGCAGTTCTTC

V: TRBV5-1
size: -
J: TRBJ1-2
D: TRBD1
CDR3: CASSLGQGAHLDYGYTF
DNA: TGCGCCAGCAGCTTGGGGCAGGGGGCCCACCTAGACTATGGCTACACCTTC

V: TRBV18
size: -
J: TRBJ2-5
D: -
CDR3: CASSPRLTGQETQYF
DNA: TGTGCCAGCTCACCACGTTTGACAGGCCAAGAGACCCAGTACTTC

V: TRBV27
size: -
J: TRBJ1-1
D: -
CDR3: CASSIIMNTEAFF
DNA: TGTGCCAGCAGTATAATTATGAACACTGAAGCTTTCTTT

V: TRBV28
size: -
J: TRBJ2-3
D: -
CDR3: CASSSAGKADTQYF
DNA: TGTGCCAGCAGTAGTGCAGGGAAAGCAGATACGCAGTATTTT

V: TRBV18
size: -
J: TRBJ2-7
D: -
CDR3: CASSFRENSYEQYF
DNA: TGTGCCAGCTCCTTCCGGGAGAACTCCTACGAGCAGTACTTC

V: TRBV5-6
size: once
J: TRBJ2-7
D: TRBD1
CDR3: CASSLGLRDRGLKEQYF
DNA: TGTGCCAGCAGCTTGGGTCTGCGGGACAGGGGGCTGAAAGAGCAGTACTTC

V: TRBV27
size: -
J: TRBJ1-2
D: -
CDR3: CASSLRDGYTF
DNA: TGTGCCAGCAGTTTACGGGATGGCTACACCTTC

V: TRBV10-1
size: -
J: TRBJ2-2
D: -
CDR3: CASSPGNFDTGELFF
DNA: TGCGCCAGCAGTCCAGGGAACTTCGACACCGGGGAGCTGTTTTTT

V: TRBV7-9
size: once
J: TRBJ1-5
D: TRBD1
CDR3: CASSLGQKTGTGVQPQHF
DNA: TGTGCCAGCAGCTTAGGCCAAAAAACCGGGACAGGGGTCCAGCCCCAGCATTTT

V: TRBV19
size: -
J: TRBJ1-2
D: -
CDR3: CASTLDRPNYGYTF
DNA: TGTGCCAGTACGCTCGACAGGCCCAACTATGGCTACACCTTC

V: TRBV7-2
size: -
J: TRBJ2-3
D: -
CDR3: CASSLDSFTDTQYF
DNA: TGTGCCAGCAGCTTAGACAGTTTCACAGATACGCAGTATTTT

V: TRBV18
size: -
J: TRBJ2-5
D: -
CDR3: CASSRRDQETQYF
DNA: TGTGCCAGCTCGCGAAGAGACCAAGAGACCCAGTACTTC

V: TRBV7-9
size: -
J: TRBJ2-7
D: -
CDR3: CASRPDSYEQYF
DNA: TGTGCCAGCAGACCAGACAGCTACGAGCAGTACTTC

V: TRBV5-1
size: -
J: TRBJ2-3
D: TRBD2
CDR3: CASSSLADTMTDTQYF
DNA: TGCGCCAGCAGCTCACTAGCGGATACAATGACAGATACGCAGTATTTT

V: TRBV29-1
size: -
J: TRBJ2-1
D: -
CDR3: CSAGRGAFYNEQFF
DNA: TGCAGCGCTGGCAGGGGGGCCTTCTACAATGAGCAGTTCTTC

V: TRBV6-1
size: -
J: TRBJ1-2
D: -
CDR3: CASSDPGLQPSYGYTF
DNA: TGTGCCAGCAGTGACCCCGGTCTTCAACCCTCCTATGGCTACACCTTC

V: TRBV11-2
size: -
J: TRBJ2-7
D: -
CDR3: CASSRTGVWAPDEQYF
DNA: TGTGCCAGCAGCCGAACGGGGGTCTGGGCTCCTGACGAGCAGTACTTC

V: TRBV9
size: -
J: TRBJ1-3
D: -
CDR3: CASSARGDSNSGNTIYF
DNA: TGTGCCAGCAGCGCACGGGGGGACTCGAACTCTGGAAACACCATATATTTT